Below, 27 T cell receptor beta chains from the same sample are listed, as sequenced in a study of OX40 agonist ivuxolimab in advanced cancers. Library preparation employed the immunoSEQ multiplex PCR assay. TCRdb took this table from immuneACCESS and kept in-frame rearrangements with V and J called. Such tables lack part of the clones; where checked against another copy, unresolved V genes explain under half of the gap, and the rest is unexplained. Across this sample there are about 75,000 clones, with 85% seen only once. Roughly 15% of the sample goes to the ten largest clones. The sample here was CD4+ or CD8+ T cells sorted from blood, taken in a trial of the OX40 agonist ivuxolimab. Receptors were obtained from an adult with an advanced solid tumor such as melanoma, head and neck, liver or kidney cancer.

This chain links TRBV18 with TRBJ2-7; tentatively, D is TRBD2 (5 bases). Germline V gene sequence: CDR1 KGHSH, CDR2 LQKENI. There are 12 residues in the CDR3. The V end was cut by 2 bases, the J end by 3 bases, with 5 bases between. The CDR3 reads CASSPEGYEQYF. The CDR3 nucleotides read TGTGCCAGCTCACCAGAGGGCTACGAGCAGTACTTC.

The CDR3 coding sequence is TGTGCCAGCAGCTTGGTGTCTGCCTCGGAGACCCAGTACTTC. This sequence encodes CASSLVSASETQYF. This chain connects TRBV5-4 to TRBJ2-5, with D unresolved. Germline V lookup: CDR1 SGHNT, CDR2 YYREEE (reference sequence). V was shortened by 0 bases and J by 5 bases, with 11 bases between the two germline ends. The CDR3 totals 14 residues.

The rearrangement joins TRBV13 to TRBJ1-1; D unclear. Germline lookup yields CDR1 PRHDT and CDR2 FYEKMQ (reference sequence). The CDR3 is 12 residues long. Trimming left V 5 bases short and J 1 base short, with 5 bases between. The CDR3 bases are TGTGCCAGCAGCCTCTCGAACACTGAAGCTTTCTTT. Translated, it gives CASSLSNTEAFF.

The rearrangement uses TRBV11-3 and TRBJ2-2, with TRBD1 matching 8 bases. This CDR3 is built from 16 residues. CDR1 is SGHNT and CDR2 is YENEEA in the germline V gene. V lost 5 bases and J lost 5; bases outside the gene matches: 10. The CDR3 sequence is CASSPTWGDRTGELFF. The CDR3 region has the DNA TGTGCCAGCAGCCCCACGTGGGGGGACAGGACCGGGGAGCTGTTTTTT.

The rearrangement uses TRBV15 and TRBJ1-1; D ambiguous. This CDR3 has 17 residues. The germline V gene has CDR1 LNHNV and CDR2 YYDKDF (reference sequence). Trimming took 0 bases from V and 4 from J, leaving 18 bases between them. CDR3 sequence: CATSRDIGFFSGTEAFF. The CDR3 bases are TGTGCCACCAGCAGAGATATCGGGTTTTTCTCGGGCACTGAAGCTTTCTTT.

The chain has TRBV7-9 and TRBJ2-7; 10 nucleotides agree with TRBD2. V lost 4 bases and J lost 7; bases outside the gene matches: 7. Per the germline V gene, CDR1 is SEHNR and CDR2 is FQNEAQ (reference sequence). The CDR3 covers 14 residues. This chain's CDR3 is CASSSGLAVWEQYF. CDR3 nucleotides: TGTGCCAGCAGCTCAGGACTAGCGGTCTGGGAGCAGTACTTC.

This clone showed up just a few times. The chain combines TRBV7-9 with TRBJ1-2; TRBD1 matches at 7 bases. The CDR3 covers 13 residues. Germline trimming cut 5 bases from V and 7 bases from J; bases unmatched to any gene: 7. Germline V gives CDR1 SEHNR, CDR2 FQNEAQ (reference sequence). CDR3 bases: TGTGCCAGCAGCCATGACAGGGTTGCTGGCTACACCTTC. Its protein is CASSHDRVAGYTF.

CDR3 loop: CASSQEGSAYNEQFF. Here the CDR3 DNA reads TGCGCCAGCAGCCAAGAGGGGAGCGCCTACAATGAGCAGTTCTTC. The chain carries TRBV4-1 and TRBJ2-1; D is perhaps TRBD2 (5 bases). Per the germline V gene, CDR1 is MGHRA and CDR2 is YSYEKL. The V end lost 0 bases, the J end lost 2 bases, and 8 bases lay between the germline ends. This CDR3 has 15 amino acids.

This chain connects TRBV7-9 to TRBJ1-2; TRBD1 aligns across 8 bases. The length of the CDR3 is 15 residues. Unmatched junction bases numbered 7, after V lost 3 bases and J lost 4 bases. Germline V gene lookup returns CDR1 SEHNR and CDR2 FQNEAQ (reference sequence). The CDR3 spells CASSLAGGVGYGYTF. CDR3 coding DNA: TGTGCCAGCAGCTTGGCAGGGGGCGTCGGCTATGGCTACACCTTC.

The V gene is TRBV18, the J gene TRBJ2-7, with 7 bases lining up with TRBD2. Germline CDR1 KGHSH, CDR2 LQKENI. CDR3 length equals 13 residues. Trimming cost V 2 bases and J 7 bases; bases outside gene matches: 5. CDR3 nucleotide sequence: TGTGCCAGCTCACCAGGCGCTAGCGGAGAGCAGTACTTC. Its protein is CASSPGASGEQYF.

The V gene is TRBV12-1, the J gene TRBJ2-1. TRBV12-1 is a pseudogene. This CDR3 is 16 amino acids long. The CDR3 sequence is CASSFRPRGGRPPSFF. The CDR3 nucleotides are TGTGCCAGCAGCTTTCGACCTAGAGGGGGGCGACCCCCTTCGTTCTTC.

The rearrangement links TRBV18 to TRBJ1-1; D is perhaps TRBD1 (5 bases). V was shortened by 6 bases and J by 5 bases, with 16 bases between the two germline ends. The germline gives CDR1 KGHSH, CDR2 LQKENI. The CDR3 length is 14 residues. The CDR3: CASSPQGVETEAFF. The CDR3 region has the DNA TGTGCCAGCTCTCCCCAGGGAGTGGAAACTGAAGCTTTCTTT.

The chain carries TRBV28 and TRBJ1-2; 8 positions agree with TRBD1. CDR3 length equals 14 residues. Germline CDR1 MDHEN, CDR2 SYDVKM. With 5 bases clipped from V and 4 bases from J, the junction kept 6 bases outside the gene matches. The CDR3, as DNA: TGTGCCAGCAGTAATCCGGGACAGGTCTATGGCTACACCTTC. Amino acid sequence: CASSNPGQVYGYTF.

The genes are TRBV2 and TRBJ2-1, with 10 bases fitting TRBD2. CDR3 length: 14 residues. Germline-derived CDR1 and CDR2 are SNHLY and FYNNEI. V trimming: 8 bases; J trimming: 7 bases; junction bases outside the gene matches: 8. The CDR3 DNA reads TGTGCCAGCGTTCGGCTAGCGGGAGTTAATGAGCAGTTCTTC. The encoded protein is CASVRLAGVNEQFF. The full variable domain, completed using reference TRBV2 and TRBJ2-1, is EPEVTQTPSHQVTQMGQEVILRCVPISNHLYFYWYRQILGQKVEFLVSFYNNEISEKSEIFDDQFSVERPDGSNFTLKIRSTKLEDSAMYFCASVRLAGVNEQFFGPGTRLTVL.

This clone appeared once. The chain is built from TRBV9 and TRBJ2-1; TRBD1 might be the D (5 bases). The germline gives CDR1 SGDLS, CDR2 YYNGEE. The CDR3 contains 15 residues. Trimming took 0 bases from V and 7 from J, leaving 14 bases between them. The CDR3 is CASSVVPGLSNEQFF. As DNA, the CDR3 is TGTGCCAGCAGCGTAGTGCCAGGGCTCTCGAATGAGCAGTTCTTC.

This clone was seen once. The chain combines TRBV28 with TRBJ1-1; D unresolved. Germline V lookup: CDR1 MDHEN, CDR2 SYDVKM. This CDR3 has 10 residues. Deletions cut 5 bases from V and 10 bases from J, with 8 bases between. CDR3 nucleotide sequence: TGTGCCAGCAGTCGCATGGTAGCTTTCTTT. It encodes CASSRMVAFF.

The J gene is TRBJ2-2, the V gene TRBV5-1; no clear D. The CDR3 is 16 residues long. The germline gives CDR1 SGHRS, CDR2 YFSETQ. The germline V and J ends were trimmed by 0 bases and 6 bases, with 15 bases remaining between them. DNA for the CDR3: TGCGCCAGCAGCTTGGGAATTGGCGGAGAACCCGGGGAGCTGTTTTTT. Translated: CASSLGIGGEPGELFF.

This clone has a handful of counts. The rearrangement links TRBV7-2 to TRBJ2-1; 9 bases align to TRBD2. Germline V gene data show CDR1 as SGHTA and CDR2 as FQGNSA. J gave up 6 bases and V 0 bases, and 6 bases lay outside the gene matches. This CDR3 is built from 16 residues. DNA for the CDR3: TGTGCCAGCAGCTTAGCGCGGGTAGCGGGAGTCAATGAGCAGTTCTTC. It translates to CASSLARVAGVNEQFF.

The rearrangement uses TRBV2 and TRBJ2-2; a possible D gene is TRBD1 (5 bases). CDR3 size: 15 residues. The V and J ends lost 3 bases and 0 bases respectively, with 8 bases between them. CDR1 SNHLY and CDR2 FYNNEI come from the germline V gene. CDR3 region: CASSESTANTGELFF. CDR3 DNA: TGTGCCAGCAGTGAGTCGACAGCGAACACCGGGGAGCTGTTTTTT.

V and J are TRBV6-5 and TRBJ1-5; D might be TRBD1 (5 bases). Trimming removed 0 bases at V and 6 bases at J, with 6 bases between. The CDR3 consists of 13 residues. The V gene's germline CDR1 is MNHEY and CDR2 SVGAGI. CDR3 protein: CASSYSGTQPQHF. The CDR3 bases are TGTGCCAGCAGTTACTCAGGGACTCAGCCCCAGCATTTT.

V is TRBV5-1 and J is TRBJ2-4; maybe TRBD2 (6 bases). CDR1 is SGHRS and CDR2 is YFSETQ in the germline V gene. Deletions cut 5 bases from V and 3 bases from J, with 27 bases between. This CDR3 has 19 residues. The CDR3 here is CASSEGVGQAGSGKNIQYF. In nucleotides, the CDR3 is TGCGCCAGCAGTGAAGGGGTCGGGCAGGCGGGATCCGGCAAAAACATTCAGTACTTC.

This chain connects TRBV5-5 to TRBJ1-4; unclear D gene. This CDR3 is built from 14 residues. Between the trimmed V and J ends, which lost 5 bases and 0 bases, there was a span of 8 bases. The germline V gene has CDR1 SGHKS and CDR2 YYEKEE (reference sequence). DNA of the CDR3: TGTGCCAGCAGTTGGTTTGCAACTAATGAAAAACTGTTTTTT. It codes for CASSWFATNEKLFF.

The rearrangement uses TRBV27 and TRBJ2-5; no firm D call. The J call could be wrong; TRBJ2-7 is a better fit for the DNA end. CDR1 and CDR2 (germline): MNHEY, SMNVEV (reference sequence). The CDR3 length is 15 residues. The CDR3 DNA sequence: TGTGCCAGCAGTGCCCGGACGGACCTTAACTACGAGCAGTACTTC. Amino acids: CASSARTDLNYEQYF.

The chain couples TRBV7-9 to TRBJ2-5; 9 bases agree with TRBD1. The V gene's germline CDR1 is SEHNR and CDR2 FQNEAQ (reference sequence). Trimming at V came to 5 bases and at J to 5 bases, leaving 6 bases not matched to a gene. The CDR3 has 14 amino acids. The CDR3 nucleotides are TGTGCCAGCAGCCCAGGGACAGGGCGGGAGACCCAGTACTTC. Amino acid sequence: CASSPGTGRETQYF.

The rearrangement uses TRBV28 and TRBJ2-7, with D possibly being TRBD1 (6 bases). Germline V lookup: CDR1 MDHEN, CDR2 SYDVKM. The CDR3 has 15 amino acids. V was shortened by 3 bases and J by 1 base, with 13 bases between the two germline ends. CDR3 in amino acids: CASSLPGHGSYEQYF. Here the CDR3 DNA reads TGTGCCAGCAGTTTGCCGGGACACGGGTCCTACGAGCAGTACTTC.

This chain connects TRBV2 to TRBJ2-3, with 9 bases lining up with TRBD1. The V segment lost 7 bases and the J segment 2 bases; nucleotides outside the gene matches: 4. CDR1 and CDR2 from the germline V gene are SNHLY and FYNNEI. The CDR3 runs 14 residues. CDR3 sequence reads: CASKDRGHTDTQYF. The CDR3 nucleotides are TGTGCCAGCAAGGACAGGGGTCACACAGATACGCAGTATTTT.

This chain uses TRBV7-2 with TRBJ2-5; 7 bases are shared with TRBD1. The CDR3 totals 14 residues. Per the germline V gene, CDR1 is SGHTA and CDR2 is FQGNSA. The ends lost 4 bases at V and 4 bases at J; junction bases unmatched: 6. For the CDR3, the DNA is TGTGCCAGCAGCTCCAACAGGGGCGTAGAGACCCAGTACTTC. Translating gives CASSSNRGVETQYF. Supplemented by reference TRBV7-2 and TRBJ2-5, the full variable domain reads GAGVSQSPSNKVTEKGKDVELRCDPISGHTALYWYRQSLGQGLEFLIYFQGNSAPDKSGLPSDRFSAERTGGSVSTLTIQRTQQEDSAVYLCASSSNRGVETQYFGPGTRLLVL.